A selection of T cell receptor beta chains follows, all from one sample in a study of T cell responses to AZD1222 COVID-19 vaccine. Clones were sequenced by immunoSEQ multiplex PCR, and TCRdb holds only the in-frame ones, with some missing. In the table there are roughly 98,000 clones, approximately 92% of which are singletons. Material: peripheral blood, obtained on day 0 of AZD1222 vaccination. These receptors all come from an adult in good health. Each CDR3 is given with its conserved first and last residue. Fields, in order: clone size, CDR3 length, J gene, V gene, D gene, CDR3 DNA, CDR3 protein. D genes are given only for firm matches. Some rows mark clone size as missing; the rest say once, few, many or name a class of expanded clone.

>NA|15|TRBJ2-7|TRBV19|NA
TGTGCCAGTAGTATATTCGGCAGCGGAGCCTACGAGCAGTACTTC
CASSIFGSGAYEQYF
>once|12|TRBJ1-1|TRBV30|NA
TGTGCCTGGAGGGGAGGGAACACTGAAGCTTTCTTT
CAWRGGNTEAFF
>once|18|TRBJ2-3|TRBV7-8|TRBD2
TGTGCCAGCACCCCACAGGGCCTTAGCGGGATCAACACAGATACGCAGTATTTT
CASTPQGLSGINTDTQYF
>NA|13|TRBJ2-1|TRBV3-1/TRBV3-2|TRBD2
TGTGCCAGCAGCCCAGGGAGGGTGGGTGAGCAGTTCTTC
CASSPGRVGEQFF
>NA|14|TRBJ1-1|TRBV7-9|NA
TGTGCCAGCAGCCAGACCGGGGGGAACACTGAAGCTTTCTTT
CASSQTGGNTEAFF
>NA|15|TRBJ1-1|TRBV6-6|NA
TGTGCCAGCAACCGACCGGACAAAAAGAACACTGAAGCTTTCTTT
CASNRPDKKNTEAFF
>NA|18|TRBJ1-3|TRBV11-3|TRBD1
TGTGCCAGCAGCTTAGCACCCCTAGCAGGGGGCGAGACGATCACCATATATTTT
CASSLAPLAGGETITIYF
>NA|13|TRBJ2-7|TRBV29-1|TRBD1
TGCAGCGTGGGGACAGGGGCTGGTTACGAGCAGTACTTC
CSVGTGAGYEQYF
>NA|14|TRBJ1-1|TRBV2|NA
TGTGCCAGCAACCTACTCGGGGCGGAGCCTGAAGCTTTCTTT
CASNLLGAEPEAFF
>NA|13|TRBJ1-1|TRBV7-3|NA
TGTGCCAGCAGTTCCCAGGGGAACACTGAAGCTTTCTTT
CASSSQGNTEAFF
>NA|16|TRBJ2-6|TRBV7-3|NA
TGTGCCAGCAGCCCCACGCAGAACTCTGGGGCCAACGTCCTGACTTTC
CASSPTQNSGANVLTF
>NA|17|TRBJ2-6|TRBV27|NA
TGTGCCACTGGGCCCCGGACGGCCATCTCTGGGGCCAACGTCCTGACTTTC
CATGPRTAISGANVLTF
>NA|17|TRBJ2-6|TRBV3-1/TRBV3-2|NA
TGTGCCAGCAGCCCGAATGACGGAGGCTCTGGGGCCAACGTCCTGACTTTC
CASSPNDGGSGANVLTF
>NA|14|TRBJ2-7|TRBV27|NA
TGTGCCAGCAGTTTGGCCGGACCGCCCTACGAGCAGTACTTC
CASSLAGPPYEQYF
>NA|13|TRBJ1-2|TRBV28|NA
TGTGCCAGCAGTTTGGTTGCGGTCTATGGCTACACCTTC
CASSLVAVYGYTF
>NA|16|TRBJ1-4|TRBV29-1|TRBD1
TGCAGCGTTTACCTGGGAAGGGGACAGGAAGCTGAAAAACTGTTTTTT
CSVYLGRGQEAEKLFF